A single sample gave rise to the 29 T cell receptor beta chains below, sequenced in a study of T-cell memory formation after mild COVID-19. Each CDR3 protein gets one entry after TCRdb re-called the 5' RACE reads with MiXCR. The sample contains hundreds of thousands of distinct CDR3 sequences, roughly an eighth of which appear only once. The sequenced sample was PBMCs or a T cell subset sorted from them (not recorded which). The receptors were sampled from a man aged 18 to 30 who had mild COVID-19 (a few samples of this study predate the infection). Cell type and time point are not known.

This clonotype was recorded once. The genes are TRBV7-6 and TRBJ2-1; D is possibly TRBD2 (5 bases). Trimming took off 0 bases at V and 9 bases at J, with 24 bases between the two ends. Germline values: CDR1 SGHVS, CDR2 FNYEAQ. The CDR3 has 18 residues. The CDR3 DNA sequence: TGTGCCAGCAGCTTAGCGCACGACTACCCGCCCCTCTGGGGTGAGCAGTTCTTC. Its translation: CASSLAHDYPPLWGEQFF.

V gene TRBV25-1 combines with J gene TRBJ2-2; possibly TRBD1 for D (6 bases). The germline CDR1 and CDR2 sequences are MGHDK and SYGVNS. There are 17 residues in the CDR3. Trimming removed 2 bases at V and 0 bases at J, with 13 bases between. DNA of the CDR3: TGTGCCAGCAGTGAAATCCCCAGGGACACGAACACCGGGGAGCTGTTTTTT. Protein: CASSEIPRDTNTGELFF. Together with reference TRBV25-1 and TRBJ2-2, the CDR3 gives the full variable domain: EADIYQTPRYLVIGTGKKITLECSQTMGHDKMYWYQQDPGMELHLIHYSYGVNSTEKGDLSSESTVSRIRTEHFPLTLESARPSHTSQYLCASSEIPRDTNTGELFFGEGSRLTVL.

This clonotype was found a few times. The rearrangement joins TRBV29-1 to TRBJ2-5, with 8 nucleotides matching TRBD2. The V gene end was trimmed by 8 bases and the J gene end by 5 bases; junction bases not matched to a gene: 16. CDR3 length: 15 residues. Germline V CDR1 and CDR2: SQVTM, ANQGSEA. The CDR3 DNA reads as TGCAGCTCGCGACTAGCGTTAATCGAGAAGGAGACCCAGTACTTC. This gives the protein CSSRLALIEKETQYF.

The rearrangement uses TRBV5-1 and TRBJ1-4; possible D gene TRBD1, 5 bases. The CDR3 runs 15 residues. The ends were cut back, 6 bases at V and 8 bases at J, with 20 bases in the middle. The germline CDR1 and CDR2 sequences are SGHRS and YFSETQ. CDR3 bases: TGCGCCAGCACCCCGGGACTCCGGAGAGGCGAAAAACTGTTTTTT. Translation gives CASTPGLRRGEKLFF.

This chain connects TRBV20-1 to TRBJ1-3, with D perhaps TRBD1 (5 bases). The CDR3 runs 15 residues. Germline CDR1 DFQATT, CDR2 SNEGSKA (reference sequence). V lost 0 bases to trimming and J lost 2 bases, with 11 bases between them. The CDR3 loop is CSARDLRGTGNTIYF. Here the CDR3 DNA reads TGCAGTGCTAGAGATTTGAGGGGAACTGGAAACACCATATATTTT.

The rearrangement links TRBV6-2 or TRBV6-3 to TRBJ2-5; a possible D gene is TRBD2 (8 bases). The V gene lost 7 bases and the J gene lost 7 bases, with 25 bases spanning the gap. CDR1 and CDR2 (germline): MNHEY, SVGEGT. The CDR3 has 16 residues. CDR3: CASTFPGGTEEGTQYF. For the CDR3, the DNA is TGTGCCAGCACCTTCCCGGGGGGGACAGAAGAAGGGACCCAGTACTTC.

V and J are TRBV12-3 or TRBV12-4 and TRBJ2-4; possibly TRBD2 for D (5 bases). Trimming pared 3 bases from V and 4 bases from J, leaving 10 bases between. The CDR3 totals 14 residues. DNA of the CDR3: TGTGCCAGCAGTTTTGTCGGGGTTAAAAACATTCAGTACTTC. This encodes CASSFVGVKNIQYF.

This clonotype has a handful of counts. The chain combines TRBV9 with TRBJ2-1, with D possibly TRBD1 on 6 matching bases. Germline CDR1 reads SGDLS; CDR2 reads YYNGEE. The CDR3 is 15 residues long. V lost 0 bases and J lost 5, with 12 bases in between. The DNA for the CDR3 is TGTGCCAGCAGCGTAGCGGAAGGACAGAACAATGAGCAGTTCTTC. Protein sequence: CASSVAEGQNNEQFF.

The V gene is TRBV5-1, the J gene TRBJ2-5; the match to TRBD1 covers 7 bases. CDR3 length equals 15 residues. The V and J ends lost 4 bases and 5 bases, in that order; junction bases with no gene match: 11. Looked up from germline, CDR1 is SGHRS and CDR2 is YFSETQ. CDR3 DNA sequence: TGCGCCAGCAGCCCGGGGACAGTCTCGGGGGAGACCCAGTACTTC. Amino acids: CASSPGTVSGETQYF.

This clonotype was picked up many times. The genes are TRBV7-2 and TRBJ2-7; 7 bases line up with TRBD2. This CDR3 has 13 residues. V shed 3 bases and J 2 bases; nucleotides not matched to a gene: 1. Germline values: CDR1 SGHTA, CDR2 FQGNSA. The CDR3 nucleotides read TGTGCCAGCAGCTTTGGGACTACCTACGAGCAGTACTTC. This sequence encodes CASSFGTTYEQYF.

This clonotype was observed many times. J is TRBJ2-1 and V is TRBV5-1; the D call may be TRBD1 or TRBD2 (5 bases each). V gave up 1 base and J gave up 9 bases, with 17 bases separating them. Germline V CDR1 and CDR2: SGHRS, YFSETQ. The CDR3 sequence is 15 residues long. CDR3 region: CASSLKRTGRAEQFF. CDR3 nucleotide sequence: TGCGCCAGCAGCTTGAAGAGGACGGGGCGGGCTGAGCAGTTCTTC.

This clonotype was counted a few times. V is TRBV7-2 and J is TRBJ1-5; D might be TRBD1 (5 bases). V was clipped by 4 bases and J by 3 bases, with 13 bases between them. Looked up from germline, CDR1 is SGHTA and CDR2 is FQGNSA. The length of the CDR3 is 15 residues. CDR3 nucleotides: TGTGCCAGCAGCTCAGGGCCCCAGGACAATCAGCCCCAGCATTTT. Its protein product is CASSSGPQDNQPQHF.

This clonotype has more than one count but fewer than ten. This chain joins TRBV4-1 and TRBJ2-5; TRBD2 agrees at 11 bases. Germline loops: CDR1 MGHRA, CDR2 YSYEKL. The J segment lost 5 bases and the V segment lost 0 bases, leaving 5 bases of the junction unmatched. The CDR3 consists of 16 residues. CDR3 loop: CASSQDRASGGETQYF. For the CDR3, the DNA is TGCGCCAGCAGCCAAGATCGGGCTAGCGGGGGGGAGACCCAGTACTTC.

This clonotype was observed a few times. The chain carries TRBV10-3 and TRBJ2-2, with a tentative D call TRBD2 (5 bases). The CDR3 is 14 amino acids. Germline CDR1 and CDR2: ENHRY and SYGVKD. The V end lost 3 bases, the J end lost 7 bases, and 12 bases lay between the germline ends. The CDR3 is CAISDVGEGGELFF. CDR3 nucleotides: TGTGCCATCAGTGATGTCGGGGAAGGCGGGGAGCTGTTTTTT.

The gene calls are TRBV7-8 and TRBJ2-1; 11 bases are shared with TRBD2. J was trimmed by 7 bases and V by 1 base; bases with no gene match: 12. Per germline, CDR1 SGHVS and CDR2 FQNEAQ. The CDR3 is 18 residues long. The CDR3 loop reads CASSLGGTSGFSFNEQFF. The DNA of the CDR3 is TGTGCCAGCAGCTTAGGAGGGACTAGCGGCTTTTCCTTTAATGAGCAGTTCTTC.

The V and J genes are TRBV29-1 and TRBJ1-5; the D is unclear. Germline CDR1 and CDR2: SQVTM and ANQGSEA. The CDR3 runs 12 residues. V lost 4 bases, J lost 6 bases, and 10 bases lay in between. CDR3 loop: CSVAGDSQPQHF. DNA of the CDR3: TGCAGCGTTGCTGGGGATAGTCAGCCCCAGCATTTT.

The genes are TRBV6-5 and TRBJ1-2, with D perhaps matching TRBD1 (6 bases). CDR1 MNHEY and CDR2 SVGAGI come from the germline V gene. This CDR3 region has 15 residues. V was shortened by 1 base and J by 4 bases, with 13 bases between the two germline ends. CDR3 DNA: TGTGCCAGCAGTTACTATCGCGGGGGCAGCTATGGCTACACCTTC. This sequence encodes CASSYYRGGSYGYTF.

This clonotype was observed a handful of times. This chain joins TRBV25-1 and TRBJ2-6; D is possibly TRBD2 (5 bases). There are 15 residues in the CDR3. Germline V gene data show CDR1 as MGHDK and CDR2 as SYGVNS. V lost 6 bases, J lost 3 bases, and 12 bases lay in between. The CDR3: CASSEDGGGANVLTF. CDR3 sequence (DNA): TGTGCCAGCAGCGAGGACGGAGGTGGGGCCAACGTCCTGACTTTC.

The chain links TRBV18 to TRBJ1-1; D remains unclear. V was pared by 3 bases and J by 3 bases, with 11 bases between. CDR1 KGHSH and CDR2 LQKENI come from the germline V gene. The CDR3 covers 14 residues. The CDR3 DNA is TGTGCCAGCTCACCCCCGGGAACCGACACTGAAGCTTTCTTT. Translated, it gives CASSPPGTDTEAFF.

This clonotype was seen many times. This chain connects TRBV5-1 to TRBJ2-5; 13 positions match TRBD2. This CDR3 has 17 residues. Germline V gives CDR1 SGHRS, CDR2 YFSETQ. V was clipped by 0 bases and J by 2 bases; unmatched bases: 4. The CDR3 coding sequence is TGCGCCAGCAGCTTGGCTCCGGGACTAGCGGGACAAGAGACCCAGTACTTC. It yields the protein CASSLAPGLAGQETQYF.

This clonotype was detected ten times or more. This sequence joins TRBV4-3 and TRBJ2-3; perhaps TRBD2 as D (6 bases). CDR1 LGHNA and CDR2 YSLEER come from the germline V gene. V was trimmed by 0 bases and J by 0 bases, leaving 22 bases between them. The CDR3 spans 20 residues. The CDR3 loop reads CASSQDGVLGLLSSTDTQYF. CDR3 DNA: TGCGCCAGCAGCCAAGACGGGGTGTTGGGACTGCTTTCTAGCACAGATACGCAGTATTTT.

This clonotype has just a few counts. The V gene is TRBV27, the J gene TRBJ2-5; D gene unclear. Trimming shortened V by 3 bases and J by 3 bases, and 8 bases separated the two germline ends. The CDR3 is 13 amino acids. Germline CDR1 reads MNHEY; CDR2 reads SMNVEV (reference sequence). The CDR3 bases are TGTGCCAGCAGTTTCGGAGCTGAAGAGACCCAGTACTTC. It codes for CASSFGAEETQYF.

The chain uses TRBV12-3 or TRBV12-4 and TRBJ1-1; D is possibly TRBD1 (6 bases). The CDR3 has 14 amino acids. The V gene lost 3 bases and the J gene lost 4 bases, with 12 bases spanning the gap. The CDR3 DNA sequence: TGTGCCAGCAGTTTCCAACAGGGAGCCACTGAAGCTTTCTTT. This sequence encodes CASSFQQGATEAFF.

This clonotype was seen a few times. This rearrangement joins TRBV3-1 to TRBJ1-2, with D hard to call. CDR1 LGHDT and CDR2 YNNKEL come from the germline V gene (reference sequence). With 4 bases removed from V and 1 base from J, the gap between germline ends came to 10 bases. The CDR3 covers 14 residues. The CDR3: CASSLTDGNYGYTF. CDR3 nucleotide sequence: TGTGCCAGCAGCCTGACGGACGGTAACTATGGCTACACCTTC.

The J gene is TRBJ2-5, the V gene TRBV6-5; 12 nucleotides line up with TRBD2. The length of the CDR3 is 14 residues. Unmatched junction bases numbered 0, after V lost 0 bases and J lost 7 bases. Germline-derived CDR1 and CDR2 are MNHEY and SVGAGI. The CDR3 region is CASSYSTSGGTQYF. As DNA, the CDR3 is TGTGCCAGCAGTTACTCGACTAGCGGGGGGACCCAGTACTTC.

This clonotype showed up many times. The rearrangement joins TRBV3-1 to TRBJ1-5; D is undetermined. This CDR3 has 16 amino acids. The V gene lost 1 base and the J gene lost 8 bases, with 18 bases spanning the gap. Germline assignment: CDR1 LGHDT and CDR2 YNNKEL (reference sequence). CDR3 nucleotides: TGTGCCAGCAGCCAAGGGCGCGGCCCGGCGCAGGAGCCCCAGCATTTT. Protein sequence: CASSQGRGPAQEPQHF.

The genes are TRBV25-1 and TRBJ1-1; no clear D gene. The ends were cut back, 8 bases at V and 9 bases at J, with 10 bases in the middle. The V gene's germline CDR1 is MGHDK and CDR2 SYGVNS. The CDR3 has 10 amino acids. The CDR3: CASWAGKAFF. CDR3 nucleotides: TGTGCCAGCTGGGCGGGGAAAGCTTTCTTT.

V and J are TRBV30 and TRBJ1-1; D is unclear. The CDR3 is 12 residues long. Trimming took 8 bases from V and 0 from J, leaving 10 bases between them. Germline CDR1 reads GTSNPN; CDR2 reads SVGIG (reference sequence). For the CDR3, the DNA is TGTGCCCGGGCGCAGATGAACACTGAAGCTTTCTTT. This codes for CARAQMNTEAFF. The entire variable domain, with the rest obtained from reference TRBV30 and TRBJ1-1, is as follows: SQTIHQWPATLVQPVGSPLSLECTVEGTSNPNLYWYRQAAGRGLQLLFYSVGIGQISSEVPQNLSASRPQDRQFILSSKKLLLSDSGFYLCARAQMNTEAFFGQGTRLTVV.

This clonotype occurred a few times. The chain links TRBV6-5 to TRBJ1-2; D might be TRBD1 (5 bases). The CDR3 totals 14 residues. Germline assignment: CDR1 MNHEY and CDR2 SVGAGI. V lost 5 bases, J lost 5 bases, and 15 bases lay in between. Here the CDR3 DNA reads TGTGCCAGCAGTCCTCCAGGGCCCTTATATGGCTACACCTTC. It is translated as CASSPPGPLYGYTF.